Each of the 28 T cell receptor beta chains below was sequenced from the same sample in a study of blood T cell repertoires in COVID-19. Here immunoSEQ multiplex PCR was the method, and the copy in TCRdb shows in-frame clones only, minus some. The table records 400,000 to 550,000 clones, roughly 87% of them present only once. The sequencing input was PBMCs or T cells enriched from blood (not recorded which). The receptors stem from a young woman with acute COVID-19.

This CDR3 reads CARRKGDRPYEQYF. The CDR3 nucleotides are TGTGCCAGAAGAAAGGGGGACAGGCCCTACGAGCAGTACTTC. The rearrangement uses TRBV5-3 and TRBJ2-7; 8 bases line up with TRBD1. TRBV5-3 belongs to the ORF category, with a function that is uncertain. V lost 5 bases, J lost 2 bases, and 6 bases stayed unmatched. This CDR3 is 14 amino acids long.

The chain couples TRBV6-6 to TRBJ1-6, with 9 bases fitting TRBD1. The germline V gene encodes CDR1 MNHNY and CDR2 SVGAGI (reference sequence). The V and J ends lost 4 bases and 6 bases, in that order; junction bases with no gene match: 1. The CDR3 contains 14 residues. DNA of the CDR3: TGTGCCAGCAGTTTGACAGGGGGTAATTCACCCCTCCACTTT. Amino acids: CASSLTGGNSPLHF.

The J gene is TRBJ1-5, the V gene TRBV27; the D is unclear. In germline, CDR1 is MNHEY, CDR2 SMNVEV (reference sequence). The V end lost 5 bases, the J end lost 4 bases, and 6 bases lay between the germline ends. The CDR3 consists of 12 residues. CDR3 residues: CASSELNQPQHF. The CDR3 DNA sequence: TGTGCCAGCAGTGAGTTGAATCAGCCCCAGCATTTT.

V and J are TRBV5-1 and TRBJ1-2; 8 bases line up with TRBD1. V shed 4 bases and J 4 bases; nucleotides not matched to a gene: 15. CDR3 length: 17 residues. Germline V gene sequence: CDR1 SGHRS, CDR2 YFSETQ. The CDR3 DNA sequence: TGCGCCAGCAGCGCGGACCCGGACAGGGCCTACTTCTATGGCTACACCTTC. Its translation is CASSADPDRAYFYGYTF.

The chain links TRBV19 to TRBJ1-2; TRBD1 matches at 7 bases. The CDR3 is 14 amino acids. Germline CDR1 reads LNHDA; CDR2 reads SQIVND (reference sequence). V lost 6 bases, J lost 3 bases, and 7 bases stayed unmatched. This CDR3 is CASSRQGRDYGYTF. The CDR3 DNA sequence: TGTGCCAGTAGCAGACAGGGACGCGACTATGGCTACACCTTC.

This clone was seen only a few times. Here the CDR3 DNA reads TGTGCCAGCAGTGTGTTCGGGGGGACTGAAGCTTTCTTT. Its translation is CASSVFGGTEAFF. This chain links TRBV25-1 with TRBJ1-1; tentative D call: TRBD1 (5 bases). Germline V lookup: CDR1 MGHDK, CDR2 SYGVNS. Trimming shortened V by 4 bases and J by 5 bases, and 11 bases separated the two germline ends. The CDR3 spans 13 residues. The variable domain in full, completed from reference TRBV25-1 and TRBJ1-1, reads EADIYQTPRYLVIGTGKKITLECSQTMGHDKMYWYQQDPGMELHLIHYSYGVNSTEKGDLSSESTVSRIRTEHFPLTLESARPSHTSQYLCASSVFGGTEAFFGQGTRLTVV.

V and J are TRBV27 and TRBJ2-2; the match to TRBD2 covers 8 bases. The CDR3 sequence is 13 residues long. V was clipped by 6 bases and J by 7 bases; unmatched bases: 4. Germline V lookup: CDR1 MNHEY, CDR2 SMNVEV (reference sequence). Here the CDR3 reads CASRYSGGGELFF. As DNA, the CDR3 is TGTGCCAGCAGGTACAGCGGGGGCGGGGAGCTGTTTTTT.

Points on this clone: One end of the junction is discordant with germline, which a read error may explain. V gene TRBV5-1 combines with J gene TRBJ1-2, with 7 nucleotides matching TRBD1. CDR1 is SGHRS and CDR2 is YFSETQ in the germline V gene. CDR3 length: 14 amino acids. The CDR3, as DNA: TGCGCCAGCAGCTTGGTGACAGGGAACTATAGCTACACCTTC. It specifies CASSLVTGNYSYTF.

The V and J genes are TRBV12-3 or TRBV12-4 and TRBJ2-5; possible D gene TRBD1, 5 bases. Trimming left V 4 bases short and J 4 bases short, with 10 bases between. The CDR3 is 13 residues long. CDR3 residues: CASSSRGGETQYF. DNA for the CDR3: TGTGCCAGCAGTTCTAGGGGCGGAGAGACCCAGTACTTC.

The chain employs TRBV28 and TRBJ2-1; 9 positions match TRBD1. From germline, CDR1 is MDHEN and CDR2 SYDVKM. The V segment lost 6 bases and the J segment 2 bases; nucleotides outside the gene matches: 5. This CDR3 is 15 amino acids long. CDR3 DNA: TGTGCCAGCAGGATGGACAGGGGAGCCTACAATGAGCAGTTCTTC. It is translated as CASRMDRGAYNEQFF.

The chain combines TRBV7-2 with TRBJ2-1, with 8 bases matching TRBD1. The CDR3 runs to 15 residues. Germline trimming cut 1 base from V and 7 bases from J; bases unmatched to any gene: 6. CDR1 is SGHTA, CDR2 FQGNSA, per germline. The CDR3 here is CASSLGQGALNEQFF. In DNA, the CDR3 is TGTGCCAGCAGCTTAGGGCAGGGGGCGCTTAATGAGCAGTTCTTC.

This chain uses TRBV3-1 (or the pseudogene TRBV3-2) with TRBJ1-1; possible D gene TRBD1, 6 bases. The germline V and J ends were trimmed by 6 bases and 11 bases, with 13 bases remaining between them. This CDR3 region has 11 residues. CDR1 LGHDT and CDR2 YNNKEL come from the germline V gene (reference sequence). The CDR3 DNA is TGTGCCAGCAGTCTCCAGGGGATGGCTTTCTTT. It codes for CASSLQGMAFF.

The chain recombines TRBV18 with TRBJ1-2; D is perhaps TRBD1 (5 bases). V gave up 2 bases and J gave up 2 bases, with 15 bases separating them. This CDR3 is 16 amino acids long. Germline CDR1 is KGHSH and CDR2 is LQKENI. The CDR3 loop is CASSPGFQDRNYGYTF. The CDR3 DNA reads as TGTGCCAGCTCACCAGGTTTCCAAGACAGAAACTATGGCTACACCTTC.

The chain has TRBV6-5 and TRBJ2-1; 11 bases line up with TRBD1. This CDR3 spans 15 amino acids. With V trimmed by 8 bases and J by 4 bases, 7 bases remained unmatched. Germline V gene sequence: CDR1 MNHEY, CDR2 SVGAGI. The CDR3 spells CASGLGQGVYNEQFF. The CDR3 DNA follows: TGTGCCAGCGGATTGGGACAGGGGGTTTACAATGAGCAGTTCTTC.

This chain links TRBV7-9 with TRBJ1-6; D unclear. V was trimmed by 5 bases and J by 8 bases, leaving 10 bases between them. Germline V lookup: CDR1 SEHNR, CDR2 FQNEAQ (reference sequence). The CDR3 has 13 residues. The CDR3 bases are TGTGCCAGCAGCGCGCTTCTGGATTCACCCCTCCACTTT. As protein: CASSALLDSPLHF. Full variable domain (outside the CDR3, taken from reference TRBV7-9 and TRBJ1-6): DTGVSQNPRHKITKRGQNVTFRCDPISEHNRLYWYRQTLGQGPEFLTYFQNEAQLEKSRLLSDRFSAERPKGSFSTLEIQRTEQGDSAMYLCASSALLDSPLHFGNGTRLTVT.

The chain recombines TRBV3-1 (or the pseudogene TRBV3-2) with TRBJ1-6, with TRBD1 as a possible D gene (5 bases). The V and J ends lost 0 bases and 3 bases respectively, with 9 bases between them. There are 16 residues in the CDR3. The germline CDR1 and CDR2 sequences are LGHDT and YNNKEL (reference sequence). This CDR3 reads CASSQEGRGYNSPLHF. The CDR3 DNA is TGTGCCAGCAGCCAAGAGGGAAGGGGCTATAATTCACCCCTCCACTTT.

The V gene is TRBV28, the J gene TRBJ2-2, with D perhaps TRBD2 (6 bases). Germline lookup yields CDR1 MDHEN and CDR2 SYDVKM. Trimming cost V 6 bases and J 8 bases, with 13 bases left between them. The CDR3 is 13 residues long. CDR3 sequence (DNA): TGTGCCAGCAGCCGAACGCGGGGTGGGGAGCTGTTTTTT. This encodes CASSRTRGGELFF.

The chain joins TRBV20-1 to TRBJ1-2, with D uncertain. The CDR3 runs 11 residues. From germline, CDR1 is DFQATT and CDR2 SNEGSKA (reference sequence). The ends were cut back, 5 bases at V and 7 bases at J, with 11 bases in the middle. Written as DNA, the CDR3 is TGCAGTGCTTCCGACGGACTTGGCTACACCTTC. Translating it yields CSASDGLGYTF.

This clone was picked up a small number of times. The gene calls are TRBV28 and TRBJ2-1, with TRBD2 matching over 11 bases. The CDR3 loop spans 15 amino acids. V trimming: 6 bases; J trimming: 7 bases; junction bases outside the gene matches: 8. Per the germline V gene, CDR1 is MDHEN and CDR2 is SYDVKM. The CDR3 sequence: CASRIAGGEANEQFF. CDR3 sequence (DNA): TGTGCCAGCAGAATAGCGGGAGGGGAGGCTAATGAGCAGTTCTTC.

The V and J genes are TRBV28 and TRBJ2-7; TRBD2 agrees at 14 bases. The ends lost 5 bases at V and 5 bases at J; junction bases unmatched: 2. This CDR3 has 14 amino acids. Germline CDR1 and CDR2: MDHEN and SYDVKM. The CDR3 bases are TGTGCCAGCAGTCGGACTAGCGGGAGGCACGAGCAGTACTTC. Amino acid sequence: CASSRTSGRHEQYF. The full variable domain, in which reference TRBV28 and TRBJ2-7 provide the parts outside the CDR3, is DVKVTQSSRYLVKRTGEKVFLECVQDMDHENMFWYRQDPGLGLRLIYFSYDVKMKEKGDIPEGYSVSREKKERFSLILESASTNQTSMYLCASSRTSGRHEQYFGPGTRLTVT.

This clone has only one observation. This sequence joins TRBV5-8 and TRBJ2-3; 10 nucleotides align to TRBD2. This CDR3 is built from 15 residues. Germline CDR1 SGHTS, CDR2 YDEGEE. Trimming at V came to 2 bases and at J to 3 bases, leaving 3 bases not matched to a gene. The CDR3 bases are TGTGCCAGCAGCTTAGCGGGGGGGCGTACAGATACGCAGTATTTT. The encoded protein is CASSLAGGRTDTQYF. Looking up the rest from reference TRBV5-8 and TRBJ2-3 gives the full variable domain: EAGVTQSPTHLIKTRGQQATLRCSPISGHTSVYWYQQALGLGLQFLLWYDEGEERNRGNFPPRFSGRQFPNYSSELNVNALELEDSALYLCASSLAGGRTDTQYFGPGTRLTVL.

V usage is TRBV10-3 and J usage is TRBJ2-3; 7 bases are shared with TRBD2. V lost 8 bases to trimming and J lost 5 bases; unmatched junction nucleotides: 10. Germline V lookup: CDR1 ENHRY, CDR2 SYGVKD. This CDR3 contains 14 residues. CDR3 region: CAIQPTSVRDTQYF. In DNA form, the CDR3 reads TGTGCCATCCAACCCACTAGCGTTCGAGATACGCAGTATTTT.

The chain combines TRBV7-8 with TRBJ2-7; 12 bases align to TRBD1. This CDR3 is built from 15 residues. The trim removed 5 bases at V and 3 bases at J, leaving 5 bases unmatched. CDR1 is SGHVS, CDR2 FQNEAQ, per germline. The DNA of the CDR3 is TGTGCCAGCAGCCAAGGGACAGGGGGCGGCTACGAGCAGTACTTC. Translating it yields CASSQGTGGGYEQYF.

The chain joins TRBV7-9 to TRBJ2-1; TRBD2 is a possible D gene (6 bases). The CDR3 totals 16 residues. Trimming shortened V by 8 bases and J by 0 bases, and 17 bases separated the two germline ends. Looked up from germline, CDR1 is SEHNR and CDR2 is FQNEAQ (reference sequence). The chain's CDR3 is CASEGGAGSSYNEQFF. The CDR3 bases are TGTGCCAGCGAGGGAGGTGCGGGTTCCTCCTACAATGAGCAGTTCTTC.

The V gene is TRBV18, the J gene TRBJ1-4; D is possibly TRBD1 (6 bases). Germline V gene sequence: CDR1 KGHSH, CDR2 LQKENI. V was shortened by 4 bases and J by 8 bases, with 17 bases between the two germline ends. This CDR3 contains 15 residues. CDR3 residues: CASSRTQGIEEKLFF. Written as DNA, the CDR3 is TGTGCCAGCTCACGAACCCAGGGGATCGAGGAAAAACTGTTTTTT.

In this sample, this clone turned up a few times. The CDR3: CASSQEITGGPSTGELFF. CDR3 sequence (DNA): TGCGCCAGCAGCCAAGAGATTACGGGAGGGCCGTCCACCGGGGAGCTGTTTTTT. The rearrangement links TRBV4-3 to TRBJ2-2; 8 nucleotides match TRBD2. The V gene end was trimmed by 0 bases and the J gene end by 4 bases; junction bases not matched to a gene: 10. This CDR3 region has 18 residues. CDR1 and CDR2 from the germline V gene are LGHNA and YSLEER.

This sequence joins TRBV4-1 and TRBJ2-1, with TRBD2 identical over 8 bases. Per germline, CDR1 MGHRA and CDR2 YSYEKL. Unmatched junction bases numbered 11, after V lost 0 bases and J lost 7 bases. The CDR3 has 17 residues. The CDR3 DNA follows: TGCGCCAGCAGCCAAGAACAAACTAGCGGAAGGCCTAATGAGCAGTTCTTC. It codes for CASSQEQTSGRPNEQFF.

This chain connects TRBV29-1 to TRBJ2-7; TRBD2 might be the D (5 bases). Trimming stripped 6 bases from V and 2 bases from J, with 11 bases between. Germline V gene sequence: CDR1 SQVTM, CDR2 ANQGSEA. The CDR3 sequence is 12 residues long. Here the CDR3 reads CSVAGSAYEQYF. The CDR3 DNA reads as TGCAGCGTCGCGGGTTCCGCCTACGAGCAGTACTTC.